This T cell receptor (beta chain) came from a study of blood T cell repertoires in COVID-19. The CDR3 consists of 12 residues. Trimming cost V 5 bases and J 0 bases, with 5 bases left between them. Using immunoSEQ multiplex PCR, the repertoire was profiled, and TCRdb retains in-frame clones only, with some absent. The repertoire holds roughly 200,000 clones, with about 91% as singletons. The TCR was taken from a woman in her thirties or forties with acute COVID-19. Material for sequencing was PBMCs or T cells enriched from blood (not recorded which). The V call is TRBV12-3 or TRBV12-4, the J call TRBJ2-7; D is unclear. The CDR3 DNA reads as TGTGCCAGCAGTCATAGCTCCTACGAGCAGTACTTC. It specifies CASSHSSYEQYF.